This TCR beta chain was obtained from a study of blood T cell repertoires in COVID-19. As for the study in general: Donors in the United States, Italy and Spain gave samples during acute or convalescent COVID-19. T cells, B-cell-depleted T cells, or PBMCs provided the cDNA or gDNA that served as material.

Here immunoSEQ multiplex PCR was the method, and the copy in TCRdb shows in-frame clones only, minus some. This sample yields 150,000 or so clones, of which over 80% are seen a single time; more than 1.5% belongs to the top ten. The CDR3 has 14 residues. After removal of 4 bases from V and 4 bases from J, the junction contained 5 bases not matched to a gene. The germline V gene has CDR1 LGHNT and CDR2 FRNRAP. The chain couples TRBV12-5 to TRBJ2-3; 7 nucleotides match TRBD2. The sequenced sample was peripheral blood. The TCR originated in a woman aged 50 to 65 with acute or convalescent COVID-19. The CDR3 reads CASGSTGRADTQYF. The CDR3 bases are TGTGCTAGTGGTTCTACGGGGAGGGCAGATACGCAGTATTTT.